A selection of T cell receptor beta chains follows, all from one sample in a study of blood T cell repertoires in COVID-19. Libraries were prepared by immunoSEQ multiplex PCR; TCRdb keeps only in-frame clonotypes and omits some of them. The table lists under 200,000 clones, about 86% of them singletons. Specimen: peripheral blood. Every receptor here comes from a woman in her sixties with COVID-19, enrolled during active disease. CDR3s include the opening cysteine and the closing phenylalanine or tryptophan. Each record gives: V gene, D gene, J gene, clone size, CDR3 protein, CDR3 DNA. A D gene is named only where the DNA matches it firmly. Clone size is shown for a subset of rows, as once, few, many or a class of expanded clone.

TRBV10-1,TRBD2,TRBJ2-7,NA,CASSGLAGARHEQYF,TGCGCCAGCAGTGGGTTAGCGGGAGCGAGACACGAGCAGTACTTC
TRBV4-1,NA,TRBJ1-1,few,CASSAQGPNTEAFF,TGCGCCAGCAGCGCCCAGGGCCCGAACACTGAAGCTTTCTTT
TRBV29-1,NA,TRBJ2-1,once,CSVASLDYNEQFF,TGCAGCGTTGCGTCGCTAGACTACAATGAGCAGTTCTTC
TRBV6-2/TRBV6-3,NA,TRBJ1-4,NA,CASSSRWTNEKLFF,TGTGCCAGCAGCTCCCGGTGGACTAATGAAAAACTGTTTTTT
TRBV5-1,TRBD1,TRBJ2-1,NA,CASSLEGQGFNEQFF,TGCGCCAGCAGCTTGGAAGGACAGGGGTTCAATGAGCAGTTCTTC
TRBV3-1/TRBV3-2,NA,TRBJ2-3,once,CASSPGRGGADTQYF,TGTGCCAGCAGCCCCGGTAGAGGGGGGGCAGATACGCAGTATTTT
TRBV6-5,NA,TRBJ1-6,NA,CASRSDSSPSPLHF,TGTGCCAGCAGATCTGACAGCAGTCCCTCACCCCTCCACTTT
TRBV5-1,NA,TRBJ2-7,NA,CASSPQGFYEQYF,TGCGCCAGCAGCCCACAGGGATTTTACGAGCAGTACTTC
TRBV27,NA,TRBJ1-2,once,CASSLGLRGNYGYTF,TGTGCCAGCAGTTTAGGACTCAGGGGAAACTATGGCTACACCTTC
TRBV20-1,TRBD2,TRBJ2-1,NA,CSARGLAHQFF,TGCAGTGCTAGGGGACTAGCCCATCAGTTCTTC
TRBV13,TRBD2,TRBJ2-7,NA,CASSQHGGLADEQYF,TGTGCCAGCAGCCAACATGGGGGACTAGCTGACGAGCAGTACTTC
TRBV27,TRBD1,TRBJ1-1,NA,CASTPTGSRTEAFF,TGTGCCAGCACCCCGACAGGGTCGCGCACTGAAGCTTTCTTT
TRBV4-1,NA,TRBJ2-2,NA,CASTSGLGGGTGELFF,TGCGCCAGCACCTCTGGTTTAGGCGGCGGCACCGGGGAGCTGTTTTTT
TRBV30,NA,TRBJ1-5,NA,CAWNLGLDQPQHF,TGTGCCTGGAACCTGGGGCTGGACCAGCCCCAGCATTTT
TRBV27,TRBD2,TRBJ2-7,NA,CASSFKGSGGGYEQYF,TGTGCCAGCAGTTTCAAAGGGAGCGGGGGAGGATACGAGCAGTACTTC
TRBV5-1,TRBD1,TRBJ2-3,NA,CASLGGGLADTQYF,TGCGCCAGCTTAGGGGGCGGGCTGGCAGATACGCAGTATTTT
TRBV27,TRBD2,TRBJ2-1,NA,CASRRPSGSNEQFF,TGTGCCAGCCGCAGGCCTAGCGGGAGTAATGAGCAGTTCTTC